This TCR beta chain was obtained from a study of spatial heterogeneity in lung cancer. TCRdb analysed the 5' RACE reads with MiXCR anew, one entry per CDR3 protein. Here the sample spans around 6,000 distinct CDR3 sequences, under 8.5% being singletons. In its sample, this clonotype was seen many times. Time point described: sample taken at primary tumor resection. The sequenced sample was normal lung tissue next to the tumor, obtained at surgery. This receptor was taken from a female donor with early-stage non-small cell lung cancer.

The CDR3 is CASSRTGGSYEQYF. Written as DNA, the CDR3 is TGTGCCAGCAGTCGGACAGGGGGCTCCTACGAGCAGTACTTC. The chain links TRBV12-3 or TRBV12-4 to TRBJ2-7; TRBD1 matches 10 bases. CDR3 length equals 14 residues. V dropped 5 bases and J dropped 0; count of bases not matched to a gene: 1.